This TCR beta chain stems from a study of T cells in Graves' hyperthyroidism and ophthalmopathy. TCR beta CDR3 region amplification was performed from RNA transcripts. Primed by the HTBI set, a first-round RT-PCR was run on the TCR CDR3. TCRdb recomputed calls from the multiplex PCR reads with MiXCR, one row per CDR3 protein. The sample holds about 570,000 distinct CDR3 sequences, approximately 15% seen once. This clonotype showed up just a few times. The CDR3 has 14 residues. V shed 7 bases and J 6 bases; nucleotides not matched to a gene: 10. The V gene's germline CDR1 is SEHNR and CDR2 FQNEAQ (reference sequence).

The chain combines TRBV7-9 with TRBJ2-3; TRBD1 agrees at 7 bases. The sequenced material came from blood. The sequence derives from a woman aged 35 to 49 with Graves' hyperthyroidism. The CDR3 DNA is TGTGCCAGCATGACAGGGCTAGAAGGGGATACGCAGTATTTT. It is translated as CASMTGLEGDTQYF.